The 10 T cell receptor beta chains reported below all come from one sample, sequenced in a study of blood T cell repertoires in COVID-19 (dated by TCRdb to about 2020). Libraries were prepared through the immunoSEQ multiplex PCR assay. TCRdb took over this immuneACCESS table, retaining in-frame rearrangements with V and J assigned. Such tables are incomplete; in checked studies, under half of the missing clones stem from an unresolved V gene, and the remainder is unexplained. In all, the sample holds about 310,000 clones, and approximately 88% of those were seen once. Of the sample, 4.5% to 5.5% is held by the ten largest clones. The sequenced sample was PBMCs or T cells enriched from blood (not recorded which). The receptors here all came from a man aged 55-75 years who had recovered from COVID-19.

The chain uses TRBV10-3 and TRBJ1-6; 7 bases match TRBD1. The CDR3 covers 16 residues. V trimming: 4 bases; J trimming: 7 bases; junction bases outside the gene matches: 10. CDR1 and CDR2 from the germline V gene are ENHRY and SYGVKD. The CDR3 spells CAISASGGQRNSPLHF. CDR3 sequence (DNA): TGTGCCATCAGTGCGAGTGGGGGACAGAGAAATTCACCCCTCCACTTT.

As to this clone: The sample holds other DNA sequences that translate to the same CDR3. J is TRBJ2-1 and V is TRBV19; D is perhaps TRBD2 (5 bases). The CDR3 covers 14 residues. The ends were cut back, 5 bases at V and 2 bases at J, with 10 bases in the middle. Germline-derived CDR1 and CDR2 are LNHDA and SQIVND (reference sequence). CDR3 sequence reads: CASSPGLAYNEQFF. For the CDR3, the DNA is TGTGCCAGTAGTCCGGGATTGGCCTACAATGAGCAGTTCTTC.

The V and J genes are TRBV15 and TRBJ1-2; D possibly corresponds to TRBD1 (6 bases). The CDR3 spans 15 residues. Germline lookup yields CDR1 LNHNV and CDR2 YYDKDF (reference sequence). Trimming pared 0 bases from V and 2 bases from J, leaving 10 bases between. CDR3 DNA sequence: TGTGCCACCAGCAGAGAGGGAACAGGGAACTATGGCTACACCTTC. It is translated as CATSREGTGNYGYTF.

This clone occurred a few times. J is TRBJ1-4 and V is TRBV7-9; TRBD1 might be the D (5 bases). This CDR3 has 12 residues. CDR1 is SEHNR, CDR2 FQNEAQ, per germline (reference sequence). The V gene lost 5 bases and the J gene lost 14 bases, with 15 bases spanning the gap. CDR3 loop: CASSPIQGKLFF. The CDR3 bases are TGTGCCAGCAGCCCTATCCAGGGTAAGCTGTTTTTT.

This rearrangement joins TRBV5-4 to TRBJ2-5; 8 bases match TRBD2. The J segment lost 5 bases and the V segment lost 0 bases, leaving 9 bases of the junction unmatched. Germline CDR1 reads SGHNT; CDR2 reads YYREEE (reference sequence). This CDR3 comprises 16 residues. DNA of the CDR3: TGTGCCAGCAGCTTGGAATCGGGAGGGCCCAGGGAGACCCAGTACTTC. This codes for CASSLESGGPRETQYF. Variable domain in full (rest from reference TRBV5-4 and TRBJ2-5): ETGVTQSPTHLIKTRGQQVTLRCSSQSGHNTVSWYQQALGQGPQFIFQYYREEENGRGNFPPRFSGLQFPNYSSELNVNALELDDSALYLCASSLESGGPRETQYFGPGTRLLVL.

This clone was recorded once. The V and J genes are TRBV24-1 and TRBJ2-1; 8 bases match TRBD1. Trimming at V came to 3 bases and at J to 8 bases, leaving 11 bases not matched to a gene. Per the germline V gene, CDR1 is KGHDR and CDR2 is SFDVKD. CDR3 size: 16 residues. The CDR3: CATSDRQGKGVDEQFF. The CDR3 coding sequence is TGTGCCACCAGTGATCGACAGGGGAAAGGGGTCGATGAGCAGTTCTTC.

As DNA, the CDR3 is TGTGCCAGCAGTTTACCAGTATTGCCAGATACGCAGTATTTT. Protein sequence: CASSLPVLPDTQYF. The chain recombines TRBV28 with TRBJ2-3; unclear D gene. CDR1 is MDHEN, CDR2 SYDVKM, per germline. This CDR3 comprises 14 residues. Trimming shortened V by 2 bases and J by 4 bases, and 10 bases separated the two germline ends.

This rearrangement joins TRBV19 to TRBJ2-7; D call uncertain. V lost 5 bases to trimming and J lost 5 bases, with 19 bases between them. Germline V gene data show CDR1 as LNHDA and CDR2 as SQIVND (reference sequence). This CDR3 comprises 15 residues. Here the CDR3 reads CASSPRWASSDEQYF. Written as DNA, the CDR3 is TGTGCCAGTAGTCCCAGGTGGGCTTCATCGGACGAGCAGTACTTC.

The J gene is TRBJ2-1, the V gene TRBV6-5; 8 bases fit TRBD2. This CDR3 contains 15 residues. Unmatched junction bases numbered 5, after V lost 7 bases and J lost 0 bases. Germline V gene lookup returns CDR1 MNHEY and CDR2 SVGAGI. CDR3 amino acids: CASMIGTSSYNEQFF. CDR3 DNA: TGTGCCAGCATGATCGGGACTAGCTCCTACAATGAGCAGTTCTTC.

The V and J genes are TRBV5-4 and TRBJ2-1; perhaps TRBD2 as D (5 bases). The CDR3 extends over 12 amino acids. The V and J ends lost 4 bases and 13 bases respectively, with 15 bases between them. Germline CDR1 SGHNT, CDR2 YYREEE (reference sequence). The CDR3 is CASSDERSRQFF. For the CDR3, the DNA is TGTGCCAGCAGCGACGAGCGGTCCCGACAGTTCTTC.